This TCR beta chain comes out of a study of cytomegalovirus exposure and HLA in healthy donors. From germline, CDR1 is SGHNT and CDR2 YENEEA. Trimming took off 1 base at V and 7 bases at J, with 17 bases between the two ends. This CDR3 spans 15 amino acids. A multiplex PCR was run with 60 Vbeta primers and 13 Jbeta primers. Data came from immunoSEQ multiplex PCR; TCRdb stores just in-frame clones and leaves some out. The sample carries roughly 100,000 clones, about three quarters recorded once. Study findings and constraints: The classifier, whose performance was assessed in both the original and validation cohorts, reportedly diagnosed cytomegalovirus status with high specificity and sensitivity. Per a later analysis, 18,000 or so TCR beta sequences showed association with HLA alleles at 0.05 false discovery rate. Beyond CMV serostatus, there was no information to go on about immune exposure. A later analysis appeared to link common viral pathogens to several of the most significant clusters.

As concerns this clone: Antigen: not known.

Sample: PBMCs. V and J are TRBV11-3 and TRBJ2-7, with TRBD1 as a possible D gene (5 bases). The clonotype was recovered from a man aged 40-49 years in good health and CMV-seropositive. The CDR3 DNA is TGTGCCAGCAGCTTAGGGGGCGTCCAAATAGAGGAGCAGTACTTC. As protein: CASSLGGVQIEEQYF. The complete variable domain, with remaining parts taken from reference TRBV11-3 and TRBJ2-7, reads EAGVVQSPRYKIIEKKQPVAFWCNPISGHNTLYWYLQNLGQGPELLIRYENEEAVDDSQLPKDRFSAERLKGVDSTLKIQPAELGDSAVYLCASSLGGVQIEEQYFGPGTRLTVT.